The clone carrying this T cell receptor (beta chain) was detected many times. Its antigen is unidentified. Each CDR3 protein gets one entry after TCRdb re-called the RT-PCR reads with MiXCR. The sample has 160,000 or so distinct CDR3 sequences; under 13% are singletons. The data were obtained in a study of response to subunit inactivated influenza vaccine. The study, taken as a whole, reports: Every seasonal influenza vaccination brings in few new T cells, the authors suggested.

Sequencing was performed on non-naive T cells sorted from PBMCs, taken 35 to 45 days after vaccination. This clonotype was obtained from a man between 50 and 59 years old who received an inactivated influenza vaccine.

The CDR3 loop is CASSRQGASHGYTF. The CDR3 DNA reads as TGTGCCAGCAGCCGGCAGGGCGCGAGCCATGGCTACACCTTC. The J gene is TRBJ1-2, the V gene TRBV7-2; D is possibly TRBD1 (5 bases). Germline CDR1 reads SGHTA; CDR2 reads FQGNSA. Trimming pared 5 bases from V and 6 bases from J, leaving 16 bases between. This CDR3 has 14 amino acids.